This T cell receptor (beta chain) was documented in a study of T cell repertoires in cytomegalovirus infection. Background on the study: Public signatures in TCR beta pointed to CMV infection and matching HLA type. Notes on the study in general: Ex vivo responses were dominated by HLA-C-restricted CMV-specific TCR beta clonotypes.

This clonotype was seen only a few times. Its antigen remains unknown. Each CDR3 protein gets one entry after TCRdb re-called the reads with MiXCR. The top ten clones hold approximately 25% of a sample with 150,000 to 200,000 distinct CDR3 sequences, about 18% of them seen once. Looked up from germline, CDR1 is SEHNR and CDR2 is FQNEAQ (reference sequence). The CDR3 extends over 15 amino acids. With V trimmed by 5 bases and J by 0 bases, 3 bases remained unmatched. This receptor was obtained from a human donor in good health (CMV status not recorded). Some clones in this sample may be carry-over from other donors' samples. The sequenced sample consisted of CD8+ T cells from PBMCs. V and J are TRBV7-9 and TRBJ2-1, with 8 bases matching TRBD1. The CDR3 DNA reads TGTGCCAGCAGCGCGGACAGGGTCTCCTACAATGAGCAGTTCTTC. Protein product: CASSADRVSYNEQFF.